This T cell receptor beta chain derives from a study of beta chain features in type 1 diabetes. The CDR3 spans 14 residues. CDR1 and CDR2 from the germline V gene are SQVTM and ANQGSEA. Deletions cut 6 bases from V and 0 bases from J, with 14 bases between. The investigators reverse transcribed all of the isolated RNA, so they sequenced expressed TCRB transcripts. Some clones are missing from TCRdb's copy, which holds only in-frame ones; the method was immunoSEQ multiplex PCR. The table shows about 240,000 clones, with 27% occurring only once. The sample taken for sequencing was central memory CD4+ T cells from blood. The TCR originated in a young man in good health. This chain links TRBV29-1 with TRBJ2-5; D perhaps matches TRBD2 (5 bases). The CDR3, as DNA: TGCAGCGTGGGCCCGGGAACGTACCAAGAGACCCAGTACTTC. Amino acids: CSVGPGTYQETQYF.